These 2 T cell receptor beta chains were sequenced from one sample in a study of T cell changes during pregnancy in multiple sclerosis. The data were produced by immunoSEQ multiplex PCR, yet TCRdb's version contains in-frame clones alone and is incomplete. The sample includes around 26,000 clones, roughly 86% of them seen just once. Sample: CD8+ T cells from peripheral blood mononuclear cells, taken in the first trimester of pregnancy. The receptors come from a female donor in good health, enrolled as a control in a pregnancy study.

The genes are TRBV9 and TRBJ2-7; possibly TRBD1 for D (6 bases). The CDR3 consists of 16 residues. Trimming took 3 bases from V and 5 from J, leaving 21 bases between them. Germline V gene data show CDR1 as SGDLS and CDR2 as YYNGEE. CDR3 loop: CASSDPPTGIPHEQYF. CDR3 DNA sequence: TGTGCCAGCAGCGACCCCCCGACAGGTATCCCCCACGAGCAGTACTTC.

V usage is TRBV6-5 and J usage is TRBJ1-1; 7 positions match TRBD1. The CDR3 has 16 residues. The germline CDR1 and CDR2 sequences are MNHEY and SVGAGI. Trimming at V came to 2 bases and at J to 0 bases, leaving 6 bases not matched to a gene. The CDR3 here is CASSYARQGMNTEAFF. The CDR3 DNA is TGTGCCAGCAGTTACGCAAGACAGGGAATGAACACTGAAGCTTTCTTT.